What follows describes a single TCR beta chain. The antigen this receptor binds is unknown. Per-base quality was not reported, and no clone a single base away is much larger than it. TCRbeta CDR3 regions were amplified from genomic DNA by means of the immunoSEQ Assay, a bias-controlled multiplex PCR. The study's own analysis went as follows. The number of nucleated cells in each sample was estimated from the amplification of reference gene primers within the assay. To quantify the absolute abundance of each unique TCRbeta CDR3 rearrangement, sequence reads were collapsed and filtered. For each sample, productive Simpson clonality was calculated by taking the square root of Simpson's diversity index across productive rearrangements. This immuneACCESS table, as held by TCRdb, lists in-frame sequences with V and J called but not all clones. Of the missing ones, under half trace to an unresolved V gene in checked studies; the others have no known cause. Clonal size and the V and J genes are those of that table, whereas D and trimming came from the DNA. The sample records about 370,000 clones, roughly 86% of which are singletons. Of the sample, less than 11% falls within the top ten clones.

This specimen comes from a study of blood T cell repertoires in COVID-19 (dated by TCRdb to 2018 to 2021). Context from the whole study: Collaborator samples came from the United States, Italy and Spain and covered acute and convalescent phases of COVID-19. The prospective study material was composed of cDNA or gDNA derived from T cells, B-cell-depleted T cells, or PBMCs. The repertoires were released in a freely available public database intended as a resource for research on the immune response to SARS-CoV-2. Sample metadata almost always included a de-identified subject ID, COVID-19 status, age in years and sex. Where available, HLA class I and class II types were obtained from metadata supplied by the sample provider rather than from assay-based typing. The samples were drawn from the first 160 participants of the ongoing ImmuneRACE study and from under 1,500 subjects provided by 6 global collaborators. Subjects who had been exposed to COVID-19, were actively infected with it, or had recovered from it provided the deeply sampled blood TCRbeta repertoires that made up the dataset.

At one collaborating source in Seattle, patients were enrolled during active infection and were followed longitudinally through the course of disease. The collaborating institutions used their own protocols to collect whole blood in K2EDTA tubes. For TCRbeta analysis, collaborators shipped samples in one of three forms: frozen whole blood, isolated PBMCs, or DNA extracted from either of those sample types. V drops 7 bases and J drops 4 bases, leaving 16 bases in between. From its cysteine to its phenylalanine, the CDR3 spans 15 amino acids. Only the CDR3 DNA stays, 45 bases, in frame from base 1. Sequences KGHDR (CDR1) and SFDVKD (CDR2) are obtained from the germline V gene. General study outcomes and caveats: How much clinical and demographic metadata was included differed by source and by participant, and the metadata was provided uncurated.

The TCR originated in a young woman with COVID-19, enrolled during active disease. Material for sequencing was peripheral blood. The V and J genes are TRBV24-1 and TRBJ2-1; the D region possibly corresponds to TRBD1 (6 bases align). The CDR3 region has the sequence CATSSRGFRYNEQFF. The DNA sequence is as follows: TGTGCCACCAGCTCTAGGGGGTTTAGGTACAATGAGCAGTTCTTC.